The 28 T cell receptor beta chains in this list originate from one sample, sequenced in a study of cytomegalovirus exposure and HLA in healthy donors. PCR involved 60 Vbeta and 13 Jbeta primers. Using immunoSEQ multiplex PCR, the repertoire was profiled, and TCRdb retains in-frame clones only, with some absent. The sample comprises approximately 38,000 clones, roughly 82% of which are singletons, and about 11% rests with the top ten. The sample consisted of PBMCs. Receptors originate from a woman aged 18-35 years in good health and CMV-seropositive.

By share, this clone ranks as medium-sized. The rearrangement uses TRBV6-4 and TRBJ2-3; 9 bases are a match to TRBD2. CDR1 is MRHNA and CDR2 is SNTAGT in the germline V gene. The CDR3 has 15 amino acids. The ends lost 2 bases at V and 6 bases at J; junction bases unmatched: 6. The CDR3 sequence is CASSDESSGADTQYF. CDR3 DNA sequence: TGTGCCAGCAGTGACGAGTCTAGCGGGGCTGATACGCAGTATTTT.

The V gene is TRBV19, the J gene TRBJ2-1; TRBD2 matches 9 bases. This CDR3 region has 16 residues. Germline V gene data show CDR1 as LNHDA and CDR2 as SQIVND (reference sequence). The V gene end was trimmed by 6 bases and the J gene end by 0 bases; junction bases not matched to a gene: 6. CDR3 amino acids: CASRSSGKSSYNEQFF. In nucleotides, the CDR3 is TGTGCCAGTAGATCTAGCGGGAAAAGCTCCTACAATGAGCAGTTCTTC.

This clone showed up just a few times. The chain recombines TRBV19 with TRBJ2-2, with D unresolved. Germline lookup yields CDR1 LNHDA and CDR2 SQIVND (reference sequence). Trimming stripped 3 bases from V and 4 bases from J, with 12 bases between. This CDR3 has 15 residues. DNA for the CDR3: TGTGCCAGTAGTATGGTAGCTATCTTCACCGGGGAGCTGTTTTTT. Translation: CASSMVAIFTGELFF.

This chain links TRBV18 with TRBJ2-3; possibly TRBD1 for D (5 bases). V was trimmed by 4 bases and J by 0 bases, leaving 26 bases between them. CDR3 length: 20 amino acids. Germline V gene sequence: CDR1 KGHSH, CDR2 LQKENI. The CDR3 coding sequence is TGTGCCAGCTCACTTCAACAGACCGAGGTAGGGGCCTCTAGCACAGATACGCAGTATTTT. Amino acid sequence: CASSLQQTEVGASSTDTQYF.

The V call is TRBV4-3, the J call TRBJ2-7; the D gene is possibly TRBD1 (6 bases). In germline, CDR1 is LGHNA, CDR2 YSLEER. The V end lost 0 bases, the J end lost 1 base, and 13 bases lay between the germline ends. The CDR3 totals 16 residues. The CDR3 DNA is TGCGCCAGCAGCCAAGAGGGGACACACGGATCCTACGAGCAGTACTTC. This codes for CASSQEGTHGSYEQYF.

Concerning this clone itself: One end of the junction varies from germline; a read error may be responsible. The chain couples TRBV7-9 to TRBJ2-7; D might be TRBD2 (5 bases). The CDR3 is 16 residues long. CDR1 SEHNR and CDR2 FQNEAQ come from the germline V gene (reference sequence). Here the CDR3 reads CSSSLPLEANSYEQYF. The CDR3 region has the DNA TGTTCCAGCAGCTTACCCTTGGAGGCTAATTCCTACGAGCAGTACTTC.

The J gene is TRBJ2-5, the V gene TRBV10-2; 8 bases line up with TRBD1. This CDR3 has 16 residues. Germline CDR1 is WSHSY and CDR2 is SAAADI. Trimming took 1 base from V and 5 from J; bases not matched to a gene: 9. CDR3 sequence reads: CASSEWTGSFGETQYF. Here the CDR3 DNA reads TGCGCCAGCAGTGAGTGGACAGGGAGTTTCGGGGAGACCCAGTACTTC.

J is TRBJ2-1 and V is TRBV29-1; 9 bases agree with TRBD2. Losses at the gene ends were 6 bases for V and 9 bases for J; bases not matched to a gene: 12. The length of the CDR3 is 14 residues. Germline V gene data show CDR1 as SQVTM and CDR2 as ANQGSEA. CDR3 sequence reads: CSVPGGLAGREQFF. In nucleotides, the CDR3 is TGCAGCGTCCCGGGGGGGCTAGCGGGACGTGAGCAGTTCTTC.

The chain employs TRBV5-1 and TRBJ1-2, with 8 bases matching TRBD1. After removal of 2 bases from V and 4 bases from J, the junction contained 1 base not matched to a gene. Germline V gene lookup returns CDR1 SGHRS and CDR2 YFSETQ. This CDR3 comprises 13 residues. The CDR3 loop reads CASSFTGGYGYTF. The CDR3 DNA reads as TGCGCCAGCAGCTTTACAGGGGGCTATGGCTACACCTTC.

The chain has TRBV6-1 and TRBJ1-2; 7 bases are a match to TRBD1. CDR3 size: 14 residues. Per the germline V gene, CDR1 is MNHNS and CDR2 is SASEGT. The junction had 9 bases not matched to a gene; V was cut back by 5 bases and J by 6 bases. CDR3 loop: CASSPRTDRDGYTF. The CDR3 nucleotides read TGTGCCAGCAGTCCTCGAACCGACAGGGATGGCTACACCTTC.

The V call is TRBV5-1, the J call TRBJ2-5; 9 positions match TRBD1. Germline trimming cut 4 bases from V and 5 bases from J; bases unmatched to any gene: 6. This CDR3 comprises 14 residues. Germline V gives CDR1 SGHRS, CDR2 YFSETQ. The CDR3 loop is CASSPGQGRETQYF. CDR3 DNA: TGCGCCAGCAGCCCGGGACAGGGTCGCGAGACCCAGTACTTC.

The genes are TRBV9 and TRBJ1-2; the D is unclear. The CDR3 length is 14 residues. Deletions cut 4 bases from V and 7 bases from J, with 17 bases between. CDR1 and CDR2 (germline): SGDLS, YYNGEE. CDR3 nucleotides: TGTGCCAGCAGCACCCGCCGCGGTCTTCGTGGCTACACCTTC. The encoded protein is CASSTRRGLRGYTF.

V gene TRBV28 combines with J gene TRBJ2-3, with a possible D match to TRBD2 (5 bases). Germline values: CDR1 MDHEN, CDR2 SYDVKM. V lost 3 bases to trimming and J lost 0 bases, with 16 bases between them. The CDR3 is 17 amino acids. The CDR3 loop is CASSFARAGGSTDTQYF. DNA of the CDR3: TGTGCCAGCAGTTTCGCCCGGGCAGGAGGAAGCACAGATACGCAGTATTTT. The whole variable domain, remainder taken from reference TRBV28 and TRBJ2-3, is DVKVTQSSRYLVKRTGEKVFLECVQDMDHENMFWYRQDPGLGLRLIYFSYDVKMKEKGDIPEGYSVSREKKERFSLILESASTNQTSMYLCASSFARAGGSTDTQYFGPGTRLTVL.

The table lists this clone with a few counts. CDR3: CASSELAGGPETQYF. CDR3 sequence (DNA): TGTGCCAGCAGTGAACTAGCGGGGGGGCCAGAGACCCAGTACTTC. V and J are TRBV6-1 and TRBJ2-5; the match to TRBD2 covers 12 bases. V was clipped by 2 bases and J by 4 bases; unmatched bases: 2. CDR1 MNHNS and CDR2 SASEGT come from the germline V gene. This CDR3 is 15 amino acids long.

V is TRBV27 and J is TRBJ2-5; a possible D gene is TRBD1 (6 bases). The J call is in doubt because the DNA end fits TRBJ2-7 better. This CDR3 has 13 residues. Germline V gives CDR1 MNHEY, CDR2 SMNVEV (reference sequence). As DNA, the CDR3 is TGTGCCAGCAGCCTAAGGGGGTCCTACGAGCAGTACTTC. It translates to CASSLRGSYEQYF.

The genes are TRBV30 and TRBJ2-7; TRBD1 might be the D (6 bases). This CDR3 is 13 amino acids long. The V and J ends lost 4 bases and 3 bases respectively, with 13 bases between them. Germline V lookup: CDR1 GTSNPN, CDR2 SVGIG (reference sequence). The CDR3 reads CAWTGDTFYEQYF. DNA of the CDR3: TGTGCCTGGACAGGGGACACGTTCTACGAGCAGTACTTC.

The genes are TRBV4-3 and TRBJ2-3, with 7 bases matching TRBD2. The ends lost 4 bases at V and 4 bases at J; junction bases unmatched: 11. Germline CDR1 is LGHNA and CDR2 is YSLEER. The CDR3 length is 16 residues. CDR3 DNA: TGCGCCAGCAGCCCCACCCCTCGGACTAGTGCAGATACGCAGTATTTT. This codes for CASSPTPRTSADTQYF.

The chain links TRBV19 to TRBJ2-1, with 12 bases identical to TRBD2. The junction had 3 bases not matched to a gene; V was cut back by 5 bases and J by 7 bases. In germline, CDR1 is LNHDA, CDR2 SQIVND (reference sequence). This CDR3 contains 14 residues. The CDR3 loop is CASSQGLAGNEQFF. The CDR3 DNA reads as TGTGCCAGTAGTCAAGGACTAGCGGGGAATGAGCAGTTCTTC.

This rearrangement joins TRBV7-2 to TRBJ2-1, with a weak D call TRBD2 (6 bases). Trimming shortened V by 2 bases and J by 12 bases, and 14 bases separated the two germline ends. The CDR3 runs 13 residues. Germline lookup yields CDR1 SGHTA and CDR2 FQGNSA. CDR3 sequence (DNA): TGTGCCAGCAGCTTAAGGGACTCCCAAGTGCAGTTCTTC. Protein product: CASSLRDSQVQFF.

This clone was seen only a few times. V gene TRBV9 combines with J gene TRBJ2-5; D may be TRBD2 (6 bases). Germline CDR1 and CDR2: SGDLS and YYNGEE. CDR3 length equals 16 residues. V was shortened by 0 bases and J by 0 bases, with 12 bases between the two germline ends. This CDR3 reads CASSVAVWGDQETQYF. CDR3 nucleotide sequence: TGTGCCAGCAGCGTAGCGGTTTGGGGGGACCAAGAGACCCAGTACTTC.

The chain couples TRBV5-6 to TRBJ1-4; tentatively, D is TRBD1 (5 bases). Trimming shortened V by 3 bases and J by 4 bases, and 13 bases separated the two germline ends. Germline V lookup: CDR1 SGHDT, CDR2 YYEEEE. The CDR3 is 15 residues long. This CDR3 is CASSSQRTHNEKLFF. The CDR3 nucleotides are TGTGCCAGCAGCTCCCAGAGGACACATAATGAAAAACTGTTTTTT.

This clone was observed once. J is TRBJ1-2 and V is TRBV2; possibly TRBD1 for D (6 bases). This CDR3 has 15 amino acids. V was trimmed by 3 bases and J by 4 bases, leaving 15 bases between them. Germline CDR1 and CDR2: SNHLY and FYNNEI. The CDR3 is CASSDWVGGLYGYTF. The CDR3 coding sequence is TGTGCCAGCAGTGATTGGGTTGGGGGCCTCTATGGCTACACCTTC.

J is TRBJ1-2 and V is TRBV6-1; no clear D. The CDR3 has 15 residues. Germline loops: CDR1 MNHNS, CDR2 SASEGT. V dropped 2 bases and J dropped 1 base, with 11 bases sitting between them. In nucleotides, the CDR3 is TGTGCCAGCAGTGAATTGGAAGGAGGTAACTATGGCTACACCTTC. This translates into CASSELEGGNYGYTF.

This sequence joins TRBV10-3 and TRBJ1-1, with D uncertain. The CDR3 length is 13 residues. Trimming pared 5 bases from V and 3 bases from J, leaving 10 bases between. Germline values: CDR1 ENHRY, CDR2 SYGVKD. CDR3 region: CAISRTVDTEAFF. DNA for the CDR3: TGTGCCATCAGTCGTACGGTGGACACTGAAGCTTTCTTT.

The chain joins TRBV27 to TRBJ2-3; D call uncertain. V dropped 5 bases and J dropped 0 bases, with 12 bases sitting between them. The CDR3 sequence is 15 residues long. Germline loops: CDR1 MNHEY, CDR2 SMNVEV (reference sequence). In nucleotides, the CDR3 is TGTGCCAGCAGTCCCCTCGGGTCTAGCACAGATACGCAGTATTTT. The encoded protein is CASSPLGSSTDTQYF.

The genes are TRBV11-2 and TRBJ2-5, with 10 bases aligning to TRBD2. Unmatched junction bases numbered 14, after V lost 8 bases and J lost 5 bases. The CDR3 is 16 amino acids. Per germline, CDR1 SGHAT and CDR2 FQNNGV. CDR3 protein: CASAPGGAGGVETQYF. The CDR3 nucleotides are TGTGCCAGCGCCCCGGGGGGAGCGGGGGGGGTCGAGACCCAGTACTTC.

The chain links TRBV7-6 to TRBJ1-2; perhaps TRBD1 as D (5 bases). Trimming left V 6 bases short and J 6 bases short, with 17 bases between. CDR3 length: 14 amino acids. The germline V gene encodes CDR1 SGHVS and CDR2 FNYEAQ. CDR3 sequence reads: CASSRTEGRDGYTF. The CDR3 DNA reads as TGTGCCAGCAGTCGAACCGAGGGGAGGGATGGCTACACCTTC.

This clone was recorded only once. The same CDR3 can be traced to other DNA sequences in this sample. The chain employs TRBV25-1 and TRBJ1-2, with 7 bases aligning to TRBD1. Looked up from germline, CDR1 is MGHDK and CDR2 is SYGVNS. Trimming removed 2 bases from V and 8 bases from J; junction bases left unmatched: 8. The CDR3 consists of 14 residues. The CDR3 DNA reads as TGTGCCAGCAGTGAAGAGGGACAGATCCCCGGCTACACCTTC. Amino acids: CASSEEGQIPGYTF.